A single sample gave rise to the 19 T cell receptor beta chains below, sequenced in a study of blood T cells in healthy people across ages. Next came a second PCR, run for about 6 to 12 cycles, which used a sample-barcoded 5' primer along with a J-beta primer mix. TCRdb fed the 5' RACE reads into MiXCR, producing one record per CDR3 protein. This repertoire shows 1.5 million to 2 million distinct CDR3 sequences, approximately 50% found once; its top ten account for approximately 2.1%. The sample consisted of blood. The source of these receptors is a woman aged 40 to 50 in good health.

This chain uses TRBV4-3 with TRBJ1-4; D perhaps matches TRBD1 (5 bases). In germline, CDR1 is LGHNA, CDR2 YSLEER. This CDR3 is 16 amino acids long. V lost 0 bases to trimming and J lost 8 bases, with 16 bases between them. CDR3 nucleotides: TGCGCCAGCAGCCAAGATCGTTGGGGCCTGTACGAAAAACTGTTTTTT. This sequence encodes CASSQDRWGLYEKLFF.

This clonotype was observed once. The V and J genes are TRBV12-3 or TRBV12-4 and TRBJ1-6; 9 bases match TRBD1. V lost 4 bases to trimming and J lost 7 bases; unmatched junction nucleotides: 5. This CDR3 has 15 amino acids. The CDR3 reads CASSSTGGRNSPLHF. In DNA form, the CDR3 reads TGTGCCAGCAGTTCGACAGGGGGGAGAAATTCACCCCTCCACTTT.

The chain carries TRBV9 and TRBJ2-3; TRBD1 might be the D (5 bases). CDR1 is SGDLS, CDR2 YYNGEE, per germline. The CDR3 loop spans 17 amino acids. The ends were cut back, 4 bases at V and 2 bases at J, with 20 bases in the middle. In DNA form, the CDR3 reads TGTGCCAGCAGCCCGTCTGGACACGGTCGTTACACAGATACGCAGTATTTT. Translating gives CASSPSGHGRYTDTQYF.

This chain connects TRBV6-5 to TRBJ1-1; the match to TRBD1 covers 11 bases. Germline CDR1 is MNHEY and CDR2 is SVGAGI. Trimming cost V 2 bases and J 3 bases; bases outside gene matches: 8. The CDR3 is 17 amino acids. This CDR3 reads CASSYAMGDRGDTEAFF. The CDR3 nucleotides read TGTGCCAGCAGTTACGCAATGGGGGACAGGGGGGACACTGAAGCTTTCTTT.

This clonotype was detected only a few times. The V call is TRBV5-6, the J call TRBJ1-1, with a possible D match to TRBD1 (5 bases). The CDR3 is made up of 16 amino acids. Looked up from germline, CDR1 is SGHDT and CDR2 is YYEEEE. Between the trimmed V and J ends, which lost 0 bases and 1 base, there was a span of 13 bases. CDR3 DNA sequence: TGTGCCAGCAGCTTGGAAAGAAGGGGCAGGAACACTGAAGCTTTCTTT. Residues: CASSLERRGRNTEAFF.

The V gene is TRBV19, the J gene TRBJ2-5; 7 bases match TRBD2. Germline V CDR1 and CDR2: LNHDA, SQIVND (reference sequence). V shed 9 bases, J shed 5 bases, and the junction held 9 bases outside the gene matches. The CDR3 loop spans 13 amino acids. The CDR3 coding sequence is TGTGCCAGCCGAACTAGCGCGGCGGAGACCCAGTACTTC. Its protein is CASRTSAAETQYF.

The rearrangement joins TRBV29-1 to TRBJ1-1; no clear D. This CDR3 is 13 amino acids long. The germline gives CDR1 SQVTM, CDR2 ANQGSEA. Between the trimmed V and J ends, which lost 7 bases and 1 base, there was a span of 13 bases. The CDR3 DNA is TGCAGCGCCGCCCCCAGTTGGAACACTGAAGCTTTCTTT. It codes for CSAAPSWNTEAFF.

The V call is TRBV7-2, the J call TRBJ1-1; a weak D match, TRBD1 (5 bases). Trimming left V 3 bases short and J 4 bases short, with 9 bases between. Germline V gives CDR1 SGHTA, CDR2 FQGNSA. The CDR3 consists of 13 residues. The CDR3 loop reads CASSLGGATEAFF. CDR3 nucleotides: TGTGCCAGCAGCTTGGGGGGTGCCACTGAAGCTTTCTTT.

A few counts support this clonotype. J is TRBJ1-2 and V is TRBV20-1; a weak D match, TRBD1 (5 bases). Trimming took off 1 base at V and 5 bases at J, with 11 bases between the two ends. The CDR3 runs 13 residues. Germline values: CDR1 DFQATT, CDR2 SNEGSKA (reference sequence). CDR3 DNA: TGCAGTGCTAGAGTCGGGGGGGTATATGGCTACACCTTC. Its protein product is CSARVGGVYGYTF.

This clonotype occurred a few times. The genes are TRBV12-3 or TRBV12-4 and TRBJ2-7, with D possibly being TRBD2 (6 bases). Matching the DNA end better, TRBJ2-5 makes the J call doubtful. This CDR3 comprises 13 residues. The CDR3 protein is CASGGSGLETQYF. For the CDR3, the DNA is TGTGCCAGCGGGGGTAGCGGTCTGGAGACCCAGTACTTC.

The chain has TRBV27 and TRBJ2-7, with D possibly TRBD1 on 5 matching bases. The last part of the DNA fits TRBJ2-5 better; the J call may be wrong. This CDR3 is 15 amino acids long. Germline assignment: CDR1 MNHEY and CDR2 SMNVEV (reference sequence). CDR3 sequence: CASSFEGRAGETQYF. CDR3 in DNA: TGTGCCAGCAGTTTCGAAGGCAGAGCAGGGGAGACCCAGTACTTC.

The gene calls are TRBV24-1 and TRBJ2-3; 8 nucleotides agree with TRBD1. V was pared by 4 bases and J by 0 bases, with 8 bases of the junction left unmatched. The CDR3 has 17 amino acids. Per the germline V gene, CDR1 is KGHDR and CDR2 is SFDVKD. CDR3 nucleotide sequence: TGTGCCACCAGTGACCGTTTGGACAGGGTTAGCACAGATACGCAGTATTTT. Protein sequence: CATSDRLDRVSTDTQYF.

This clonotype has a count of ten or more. The CDR3 sequence: CASSQDGGGGANEQYF. The CDR3 region has the DNA TGTGCCAGCAGCCAAGATGGTGGCGGGGGGGCTAACGAGCAGTACTTC. V and J are TRBV4-2 and TRBJ2-7; 9 nucleotides align to TRBD2. CDR1 is LGHNA, CDR2 YNFKEQ, per germline. The J segment lost 5 bases and the V segment lost 0 bases, leaving 8 bases of the junction unmatched. CDR3 size: 16 residues.

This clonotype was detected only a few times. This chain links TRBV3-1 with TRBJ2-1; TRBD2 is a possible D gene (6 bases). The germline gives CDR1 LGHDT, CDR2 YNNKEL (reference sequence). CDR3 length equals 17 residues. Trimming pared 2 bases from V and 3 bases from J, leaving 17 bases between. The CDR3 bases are TGTGCCAGCAGCCAAATCGCACGACGGGGGAGCTACAATGAGCAGTTCTTC. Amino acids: CASSQIARRGSYNEQFF.

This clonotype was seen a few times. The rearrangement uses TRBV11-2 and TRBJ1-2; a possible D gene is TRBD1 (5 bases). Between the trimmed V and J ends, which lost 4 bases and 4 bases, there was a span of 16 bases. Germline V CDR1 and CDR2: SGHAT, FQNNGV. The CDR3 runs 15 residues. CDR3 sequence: CASSSQGNLLYGYTF. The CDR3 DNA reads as TGTGCCAGCAGCTCGCAGGGAAACCTCCTCTATGGCTACACCTTC.

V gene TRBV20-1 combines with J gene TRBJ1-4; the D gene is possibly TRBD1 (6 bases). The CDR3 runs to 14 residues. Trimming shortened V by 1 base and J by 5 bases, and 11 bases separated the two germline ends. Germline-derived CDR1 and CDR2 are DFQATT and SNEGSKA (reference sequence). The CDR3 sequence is CSARAGTRNEKLFF. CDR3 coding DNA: TGCAGTGCTAGAGCGGGGACAAGAAATGAAAAACTGTTTTTT.

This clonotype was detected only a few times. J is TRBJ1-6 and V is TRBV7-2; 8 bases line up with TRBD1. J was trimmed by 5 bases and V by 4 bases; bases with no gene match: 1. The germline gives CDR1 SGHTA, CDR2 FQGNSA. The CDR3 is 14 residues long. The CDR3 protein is CASSSGQDNSPLHF. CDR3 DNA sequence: TGTGCCAGCAGCTCGGGACAGGATAATTCACCCCTCCACTTT.

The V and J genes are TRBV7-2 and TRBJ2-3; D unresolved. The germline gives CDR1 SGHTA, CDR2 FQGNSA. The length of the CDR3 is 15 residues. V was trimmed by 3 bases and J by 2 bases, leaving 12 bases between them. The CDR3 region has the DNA TGTGCCAGCAGCTTGCGGTCCGGGTTCACAGATACGCAGTATTTT. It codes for CASSLRSGFTDTQYF.

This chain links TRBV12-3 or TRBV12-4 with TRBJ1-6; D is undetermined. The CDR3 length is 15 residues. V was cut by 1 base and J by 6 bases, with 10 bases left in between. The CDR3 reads CASSLGFRGNSPLHF. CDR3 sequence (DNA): TGTGCCAGCAGTTTAGGCTTTCGGGGTAATTCACCCCTCCACTTT.